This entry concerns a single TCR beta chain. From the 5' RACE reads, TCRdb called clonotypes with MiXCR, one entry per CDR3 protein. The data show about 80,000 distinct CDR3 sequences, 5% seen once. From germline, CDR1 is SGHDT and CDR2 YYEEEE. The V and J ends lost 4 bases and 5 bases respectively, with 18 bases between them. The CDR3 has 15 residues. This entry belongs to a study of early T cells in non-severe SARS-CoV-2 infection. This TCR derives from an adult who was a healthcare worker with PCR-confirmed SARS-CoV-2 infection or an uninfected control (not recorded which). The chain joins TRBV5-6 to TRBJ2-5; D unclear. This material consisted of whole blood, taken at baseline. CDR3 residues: CASSGRIARSETQYF. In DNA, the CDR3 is TGTGCCAGCAGCGGACGTATAGCTCGGTCGGAGACCCAGTACTTC. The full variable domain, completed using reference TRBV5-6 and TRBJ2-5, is DAGVTQSPTHLIKTRGQQVTLRCSPKSGHDTVSWYQQALGQGPQFIFQYYEEEERQRGNFPDRFSGHQFPNYSSELNVNALLLGDSALYLCASSGRIARSETQYFGPGTRLLVL.